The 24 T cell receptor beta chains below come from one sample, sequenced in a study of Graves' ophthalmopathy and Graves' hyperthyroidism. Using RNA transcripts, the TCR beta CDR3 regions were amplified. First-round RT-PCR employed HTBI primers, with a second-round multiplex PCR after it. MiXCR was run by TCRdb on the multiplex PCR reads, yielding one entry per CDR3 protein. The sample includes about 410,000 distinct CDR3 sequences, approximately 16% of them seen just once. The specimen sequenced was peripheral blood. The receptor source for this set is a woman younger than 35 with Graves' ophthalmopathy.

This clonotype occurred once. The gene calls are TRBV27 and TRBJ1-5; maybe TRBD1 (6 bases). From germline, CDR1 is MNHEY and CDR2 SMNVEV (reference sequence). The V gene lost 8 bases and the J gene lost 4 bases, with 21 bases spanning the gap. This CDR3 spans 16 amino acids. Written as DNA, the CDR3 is TGTGCCAGCGCCCCACAGGGAGGAGGGTCGAATCAGCCCCAGCATTTT. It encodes CASAPQGGGSNQPQHF.

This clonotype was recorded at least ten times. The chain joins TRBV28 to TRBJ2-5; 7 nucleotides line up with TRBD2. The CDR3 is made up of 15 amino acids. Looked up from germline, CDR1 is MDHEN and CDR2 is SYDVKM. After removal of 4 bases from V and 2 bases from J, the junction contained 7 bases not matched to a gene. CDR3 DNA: TGTGCCAGCAGTTCTATGGGAGGGGTTCAAGAGACCCAGTACTTC. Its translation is CASSSMGGVQETQYF. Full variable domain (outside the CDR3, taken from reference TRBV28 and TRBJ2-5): DVKVTQSSRYLVKRTGEKVFLECVQDMDHENMFWYRQDPGLGLRLIYFSYDVKMKEKGDIPEGYSVSREKKERFSLILESASTNQTSMYLCASSSMGGVQETQYFGPGTRLLVL.

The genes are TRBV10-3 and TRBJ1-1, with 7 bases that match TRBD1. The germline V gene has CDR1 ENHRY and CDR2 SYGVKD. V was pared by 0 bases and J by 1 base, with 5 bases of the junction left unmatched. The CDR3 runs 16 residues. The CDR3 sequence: CAISESPDRTNTEAFF. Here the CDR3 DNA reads TGTGCCATCAGTGAGTCGCCGGACAGGACGAACACTGAAGCTTTCTTT.

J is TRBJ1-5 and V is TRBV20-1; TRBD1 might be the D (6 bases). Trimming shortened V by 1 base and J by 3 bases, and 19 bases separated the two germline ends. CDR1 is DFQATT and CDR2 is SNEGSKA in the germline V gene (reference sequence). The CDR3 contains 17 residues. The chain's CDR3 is CSARAGTSGGANQPQHF. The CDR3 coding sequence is TGCAGTGCTAGAGCCGGGACTAGCGGGGGGGCCAATCAGCCCCAGCATTTT.

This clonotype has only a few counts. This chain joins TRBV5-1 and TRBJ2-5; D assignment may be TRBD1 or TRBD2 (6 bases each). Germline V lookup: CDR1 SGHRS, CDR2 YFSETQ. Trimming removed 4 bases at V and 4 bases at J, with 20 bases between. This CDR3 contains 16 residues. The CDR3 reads CASSTEQGGGGETQYF. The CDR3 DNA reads TGCGCCAGCAGCACGGAACAGGGAGGAGGGGGAGAGACCCAGTACTTC.

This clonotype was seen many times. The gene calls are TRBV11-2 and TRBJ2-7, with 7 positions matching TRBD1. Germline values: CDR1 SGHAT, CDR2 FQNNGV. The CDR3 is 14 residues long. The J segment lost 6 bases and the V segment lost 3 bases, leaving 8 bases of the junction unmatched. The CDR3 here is CASSFLGTAVEQYF. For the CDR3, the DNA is TGTGCCAGCAGCTTCCTCGGGACAGCAGTCGAGCAGTACTTC.

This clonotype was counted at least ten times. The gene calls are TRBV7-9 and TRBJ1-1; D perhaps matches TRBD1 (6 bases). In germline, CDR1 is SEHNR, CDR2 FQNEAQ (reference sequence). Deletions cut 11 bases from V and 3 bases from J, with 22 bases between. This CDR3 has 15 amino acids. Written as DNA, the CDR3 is TGTGCCTCGATACCCAGGGGATATGGGGACACTGAAGCTTTCTTT. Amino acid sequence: CASIPRGYGDTEAFF.

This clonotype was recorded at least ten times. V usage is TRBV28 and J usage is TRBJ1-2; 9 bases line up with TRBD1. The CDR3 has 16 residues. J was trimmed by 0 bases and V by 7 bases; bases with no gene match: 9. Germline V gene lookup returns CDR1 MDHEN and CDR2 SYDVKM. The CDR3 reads CASILRDREANYGYTF. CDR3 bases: TGTGCCAGCATCCTCCGGGACAGGGAGGCTAACTATGGCTACACCTTC.

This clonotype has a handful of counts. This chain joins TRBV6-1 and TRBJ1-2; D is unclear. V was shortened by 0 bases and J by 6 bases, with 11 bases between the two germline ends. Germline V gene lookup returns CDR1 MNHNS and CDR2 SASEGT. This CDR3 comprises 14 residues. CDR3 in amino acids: CASSEASGSDGYTF. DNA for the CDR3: TGTGCCAGCAGTGAAGCATCAGGTTCTGATGGCTACACCTTC.

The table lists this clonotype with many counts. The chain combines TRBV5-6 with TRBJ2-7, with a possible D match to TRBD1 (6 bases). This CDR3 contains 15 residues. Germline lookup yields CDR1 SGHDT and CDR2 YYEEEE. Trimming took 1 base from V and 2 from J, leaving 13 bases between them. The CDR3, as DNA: TGTGCCAGCAGCTTGTTGCTCCGGACAGCCTACGAGCAGTACTTC. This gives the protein CASSLLLRTAYEQYF.

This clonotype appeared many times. In DNA, the CDR3 is TGTGCCAGCAGTTCGCGACCCAGGGACAATCTAGCCAAAAACATTCAGTACTTC. This sequence encodes CASSSRPRDNLAKNIQYF. The chain employs TRBV28 and TRBJ2-4, with TRBD1 as a possible D gene (6 bases). CDR3 length: 18 residues. V lost 4 bases and J lost 0, with 19 bases in between. Germline CDR1 reads MDHEN; CDR2 reads SYDVKM.

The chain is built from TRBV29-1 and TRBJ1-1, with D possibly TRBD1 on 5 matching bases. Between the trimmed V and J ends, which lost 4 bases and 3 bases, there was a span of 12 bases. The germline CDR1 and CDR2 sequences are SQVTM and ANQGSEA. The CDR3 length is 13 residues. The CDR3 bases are TGCAGCGTTGGGATGGGGCGCGACACTGAAGCTTTCTTT. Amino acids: CSVGMGRDTEAFF. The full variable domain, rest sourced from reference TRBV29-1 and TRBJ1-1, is SAVISQKPSRDICQRGTSLTIQCQVDSQVTMMFWYRQQPGQSLTLIATANQGSEATYESGFVIDKFPISRPNLTFSTLTVSNMSPEDSSIYLCSVGMGRDTEAFFGQGTRLTVV.

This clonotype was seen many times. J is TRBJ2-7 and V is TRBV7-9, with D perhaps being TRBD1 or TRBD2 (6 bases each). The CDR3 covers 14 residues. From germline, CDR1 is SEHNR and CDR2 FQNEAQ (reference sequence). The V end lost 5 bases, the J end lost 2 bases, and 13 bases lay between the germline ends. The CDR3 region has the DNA TGTGCCAGCAGCCAAGGGGGGAGAACCTACGAGCAGTACTTC. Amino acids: CASSQGGRTYEQYF.

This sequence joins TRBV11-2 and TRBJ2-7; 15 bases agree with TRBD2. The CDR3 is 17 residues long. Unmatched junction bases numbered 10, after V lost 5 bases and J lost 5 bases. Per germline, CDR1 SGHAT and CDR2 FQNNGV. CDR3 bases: TGTGCCAGCAGCCCACCGGGACTAGCGGGAGGTCAGGACGAGCAGTACTTC. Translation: CASSPPGLAGGQDEQYF.

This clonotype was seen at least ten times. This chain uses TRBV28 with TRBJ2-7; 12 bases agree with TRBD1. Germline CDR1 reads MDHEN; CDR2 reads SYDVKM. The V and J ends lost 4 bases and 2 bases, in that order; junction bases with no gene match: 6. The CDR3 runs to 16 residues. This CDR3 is CASSYAGTGGPYEQYF. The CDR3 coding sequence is TGTGCCAGCAGTTACGCCGGGACAGGGGGCCCCTACGAGCAGTACTTC.

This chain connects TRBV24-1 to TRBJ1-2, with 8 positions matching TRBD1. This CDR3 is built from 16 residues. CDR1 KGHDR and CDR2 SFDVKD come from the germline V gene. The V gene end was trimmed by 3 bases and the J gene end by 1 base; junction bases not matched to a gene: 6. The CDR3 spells CATSDPGQGVNYGYTF. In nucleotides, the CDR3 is TGTGCCACCAGTGATCCCGGACAGGGAGTTAACTATGGCTACACCTTC.

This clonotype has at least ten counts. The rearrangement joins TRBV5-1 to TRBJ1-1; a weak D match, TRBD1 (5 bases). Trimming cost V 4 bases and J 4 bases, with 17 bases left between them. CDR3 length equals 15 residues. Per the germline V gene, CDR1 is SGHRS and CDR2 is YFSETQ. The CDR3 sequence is CASSPQGAGGTEAFF. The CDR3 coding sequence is TGCGCCAGCAGCCCCCAAGGGGCCGGCGGCACTGAAGCTTTCTTT.

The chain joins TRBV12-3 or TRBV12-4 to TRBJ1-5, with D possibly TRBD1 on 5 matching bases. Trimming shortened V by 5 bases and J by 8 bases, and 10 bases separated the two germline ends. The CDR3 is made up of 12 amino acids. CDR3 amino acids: CASSQRGEPQHF. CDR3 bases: TGTGCCAGCAGTCAGAGGGGTGAGCCCCAGCATTTT.

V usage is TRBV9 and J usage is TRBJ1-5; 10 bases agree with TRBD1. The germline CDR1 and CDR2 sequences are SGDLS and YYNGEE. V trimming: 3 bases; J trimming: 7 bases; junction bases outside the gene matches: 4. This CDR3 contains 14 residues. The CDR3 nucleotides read TGTGCCAGCAGCGGGACAGGGGGTGCGCAGCCCCAGCATTTT. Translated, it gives CASSGTGGAQPQHF.

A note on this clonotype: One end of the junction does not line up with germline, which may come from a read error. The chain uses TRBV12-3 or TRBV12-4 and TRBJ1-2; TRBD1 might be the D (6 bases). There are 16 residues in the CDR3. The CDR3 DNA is TGTGCCAGCAGTTTGACCGCAGGGGTCAGTAGCTATGGTTACACCTTC. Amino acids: CASSLTAGVSSYGYTF.

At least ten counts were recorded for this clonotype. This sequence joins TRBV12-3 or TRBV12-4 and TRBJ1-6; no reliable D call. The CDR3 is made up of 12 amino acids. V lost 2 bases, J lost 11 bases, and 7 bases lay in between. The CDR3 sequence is CASSLMGTPLHF. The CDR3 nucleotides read TGTGCCAGCAGTTTAATGGGGACACCCCTCCACTTT.

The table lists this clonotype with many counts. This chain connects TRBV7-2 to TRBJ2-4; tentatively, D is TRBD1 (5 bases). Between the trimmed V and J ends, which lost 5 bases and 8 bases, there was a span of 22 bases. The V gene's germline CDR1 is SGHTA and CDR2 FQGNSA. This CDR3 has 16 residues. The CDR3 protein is CASSPTRTGSGDIQYF. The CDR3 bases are TGTGCCAGCAGCCCTACAAGAACAGGTTCTGGTGACATTCAGTACTTC.

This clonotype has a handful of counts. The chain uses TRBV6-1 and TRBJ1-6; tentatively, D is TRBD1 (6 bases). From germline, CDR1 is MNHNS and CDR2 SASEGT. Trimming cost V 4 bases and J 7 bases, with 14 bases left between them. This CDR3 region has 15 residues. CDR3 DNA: TGTGCCAGCAGTGCCGTGAGGGGGACCAATTCACCCCTCCACTTT. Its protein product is CASSAVRGTNSPLHF.

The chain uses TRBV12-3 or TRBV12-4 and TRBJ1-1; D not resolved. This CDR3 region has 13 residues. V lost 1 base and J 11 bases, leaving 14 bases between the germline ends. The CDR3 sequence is CASSLGMREGAFF. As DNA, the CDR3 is TGTGCCAGCAGTTTAGGAATGAGGGAGGGCGCTTTCTTT.